Following are 24 T cell receptor beta chains from one sample sequenced in a study of early T cells in non-severe SARS-CoV-2 infection. Using its own MiXCR run on the 5' RACE reads, TCRdb lists one record per CDR3 protein. The repertoire holds some 50,000 distinct CDR3 sequences, with around 9.3% as singletons. Sample: whole blood. The receptors originated from an adult who was a healthcare worker with PCR-confirmed SARS-CoV-2 infection or an uninfected control (not recorded which).

This clonotype was observed a few times. This chain joins TRBV5-5 and TRBJ2-7; TRBD1 aligns across 8 bases. Germline loops: CDR1 SGHKS, CDR2 YYEKEE (reference sequence). The CDR3 is 15 residues long. J was trimmed by 3 bases and V by 0 bases; bases with no gene match: 5. CDR3 amino acids: CASSLDGTGFYEQYF. CDR3 DNA: TGTGCCAGCAGCTTGGACGGGACAGGATTCTACGAGCAGTACTTC.

This chain links TRBV4-3 with TRBJ2-4, with 9 nucleotides matching TRBD2. The V gene end was trimmed by 1 base and the J gene end by 3 bases; junction bases not matched to a gene: 19. The V gene's germline CDR1 is LGHNA and CDR2 YSLEER. CDR3 length equals 21 residues. CDR3 residues: CASSQGPSGTSFQGGKNIQYF. The DNA of the CDR3 is TGCGCCAGCAGCCAAGGCCCCTCCGGGACTAGCTTTCAGGGAGGCAAAAACATTCAGTACTTC.

This clonotype was counted once. The V gene is TRBV10-3, the J gene TRBJ2-1, with a weak D call TRBD1 (6 bases). The CDR3 is 16 amino acids. Germline V gene data show CDR1 as ENHRY and CDR2 as SYGVKD. With 4 bases removed from V and 0 bases from J, the gap between germline ends came to 13 bases. For the CDR3, the DNA is TGTGCCATCAGTGTAGGACAGCTGAGCTCCTACAATGAGCAGTTCTTC. Amino acids: CAISVGQLSSYNEQFF.

J is TRBJ1-2 and V is TRBV4-1, with unresolved D. The V end lost 4 bases, the J end lost 4 bases, and 13 bases lay between the germline ends. CDR3 size: 14 residues. CDR1 MGHRA and CDR2 YSYEKL come from the germline V gene. The CDR3 DNA reads TGCGCCAGCAGCCCCCGGGCAACGGCCTATGGCTACACCTTC. Protein: CASSPRATAYGYTF.

J is TRBJ2-1 and V is TRBV7-9, with 7 positions matching TRBD2. Trimming at V came to 2 bases and at J to 6 bases, leaving 10 bases not matched to a gene. Germline assignment: CDR1 SEHNR and CDR2 FQNEAQ (reference sequence). The CDR3 spans 16 residues. In nucleotides, the CDR3 is TGTGCCAGCAGCTTACAAAAGCGGGGTTTAGGCAATGAGCAGTTCTTC. Encoded protein: CASSLQKRGLGNEQFF.

The chain joins TRBV14 to TRBJ2-5; 13 bases agree with TRBD2. Trimming took 0 bases from V and 6 from J; bases not matched to a gene: 7. Germline V gives CDR1 SGHDN, CDR2 FVKESK. This CDR3 has 17 residues. Here the CDR3 DNA reads TGTGCCAGCAGCCAAGAAAGGACTAGCGGGGGCCATCAGACCCAGTACTTC. Its translation: CASSQERTSGGHQTQYF.

V is TRBV6-4 and J is TRBJ2-1, with D perhaps TRBD2 (6 bases). The germline gives CDR1 MRHNA, CDR2 SNTAGT. CDR3 size: 14 residues. Trimming shortened V by 2 bases and J by 9 bases, and 14 bases separated the two germline ends. In DNA form, the CDR3 reads TGTGCCAGCAGTGACGAGGGGACTGTCTCTGAGCAGTTCTTC. Its protein is CASSDEGTVSEQFF.

In the case of this clonotype: The junction and the germline gene differ at one end; a read error may be behind it. This rearrangement joins TRBV20-1 to TRBJ1-5; 9 positions agree with TRBD1. Germline CDR1 DFQATT, CDR2 SNEGSKA (reference sequence). CDR3 length: 13 amino acids. Here the CDR3 DNA reads TGTAGTGCTAGAGGGGACAGGGATCAGCCCCAGCATTTT. It codes for CSARGDRDQPQHF.

The sample holds a few counts of this clonotype. This chain connects TRBV20-1 to TRBJ2-3; D gene unclear. V lost 2 bases to trimming and J lost 6 bases, with 12 bases between them. CDR1 DFQATT and CDR2 SNEGSKA come from the germline V gene (reference sequence). The CDR3 totals 13 residues. The CDR3 reads CSARMDPQDTQYF. CDR3 nucleotides: TGCAGTGCTAGAATGGACCCACAGGATACGCAGTATTTT.

The rearrangement uses TRBV24-1 and TRBJ2-4; D possibly uses TRBD1 or TRBD2 (6 bases each). CDR1 is KGHDR, CDR2 SFDVKD, per germline. This CDR3 has 12 amino acids. V dropped 9 bases and J dropped 9 bases, with 14 bases sitting between them. The CDR3 spells CATSRGAGIQYF. CDR3 sequence (DNA): TGTGCCACCTCAAGGGGGGCAGGCATTCAGTACTTC.

Ten or more counts support this clonotype. The chain links TRBV12-3 or TRBV12-4 to TRBJ1-3; no reliable D call. The ends were cut back, 3 bases at V and 7 bases at J, with 13 bases in the middle. The CDR3 length is 14 residues. The CDR3 sequence: CASSFSRTGNTIYF. In DNA, the CDR3 is TGTGCCAGCAGTTTCTCCCGGACGGGCAACACCATATATTTT.

This clonotype was counted ten times or more. The chain uses TRBV18 and TRBJ1-1; D not resolved. The V end was cut by 1 base, the J end by 4 bases, with 4 bases between. This CDR3 spans 12 amino acids. Germline V gene lookup returns CDR1 KGHSH and CDR2 LQKENI. This CDR3 is CASSPRRTEAFF. The CDR3 DNA follows: TGTGCCAGCTCACCACGTCGCACTGAAGCTTTCTTT. The full variable domain, in which reference TRBV18 and TRBJ1-1 provide the parts outside the CDR3, is NAGVMQNPRHLVRRRGQEARLRCSPMKGHSHVYWYRQLPEEGLKFMVYLQKENIIDESGMPKERFSAEFPKEGPSILRIQQVVRGDSAAYFCASSPRRTEAFFGQGTRLTVV.

This clonotype was seen repeatedly, ten times or more. This chain connects TRBV7-2 to TRBJ2-5; D unclear. Germline V lookup: CDR1 SGHTA, CDR2 FQGNSA. Trimming removed 5 bases from V and 4 bases from J, with 5 bases in between. This CDR3 is built from 11 residues. CDR3 in amino acids: CASSPRETQYF. DNA of the CDR3: TGTGCCAGCAGCCCCCGAGAGACCCAGTACTTC.

The V and J genes are TRBV29-1 and TRBJ2-7, with D possibly TRBD2 on 6 matching bases. The germline CDR1 and CDR2 sequences are SQVTM and ANQGSEA. The CDR3 has 14 residues. V lost 2 bases to trimming and J lost 3 bases, with 14 bases between them. The CDR3 DNA follows: TGCAGCGTTGAAATAGGCGGGGCATACTACGAGCAGTACTTC. This sequence encodes CSVEIGGAYYEQYF.

This clonotype has a handful of counts. This CDR3 is CAWRDLSAYGYTF. For the CDR3, the DNA is TGTGCCTGGAGGGATCTAAGTGCCTATGGCTACACCTTC. The V call is TRBV30, the J call TRBJ1-2, with D hard to call. The V end lost 3 bases, the J end lost 4 bases, and 12 bases lay between the germline ends. Germline V gene data show CDR1 as GTSNPN and CDR2 as SVGIG (reference sequence). The CDR3 contains 13 residues. Supplemented by reference TRBV30 and TRBJ1-2, the full variable domain reads SQTIHQWPATLVQPVGSPLSLECTVEGTSNPNLYWYRQAAGRGLQLLFYSVGIGQISSEVPQNLSASRPQDRQFILSSKKLLLSDSGFYLCAWRDLSAYGYTFGSGTRLTVV.

The table lists this clonotype with a few counts. This chain links TRBV6-5 with TRBJ1-4; D is perhaps TRBD1 (6 bases). The CDR3 has 16 amino acids. The V gene's germline CDR1 is MNHEY and CDR2 SVGAGI. V lost 6 bases and J lost 7, with 21 bases in between. In DNA, the CDR3 is TGTGCCAGCAGCACACAGGGCCTCATGGGTGGTGAAAAACTGTTTTTT. Translated: CASSTQGLMGGEKLFF.

The J gene is TRBJ2-1, the V gene TRBV5-6, with TRBD2 identical over 12 bases. In germline, CDR1 is SGHDT, CDR2 YYEEEE. The CDR3 has 15 amino acids. V trimming: 4 bases; J trimming: 8 bases; junction bases outside the gene matches: 7. The CDR3 spells CASSQTSGGLYEQFF. CDR3 coding DNA: TGTGCCAGCAGCCAGACTAGCGGGGGACTATATGAGCAGTTCTTC.

This clonotype appeared a few times. The rearrangement uses TRBV6-2 or TRBV6-3 and TRBJ1-3; D is ambiguous. The CDR3 sequence is 18 residues long. The V and J ends lost 0 bases and 0 bases respectively, with 15 bases between them. Germline V CDR1 and CDR2: MNHEY, SVGEGT. CDR3 in amino acids: CASSYSRSGALSGNTIYF. CDR3 DNA sequence: TGTGCCAGCAGTTACTCGAGGTCGGGAGCCCTCTCTGGAAACACCATATATTTT.

This clonotype was recorded many times. V and J are TRBV7-9 and TRBJ2-1, with TRBD2 matching over 12 bases. The CDR3 has 14 amino acids. Per the germline V gene, CDR1 is SEHNR and CDR2 is FQNEAQ (reference sequence). The J segment lost 10 bases and the V segment lost 5 bases, leaving 6 bases of the junction unmatched. Here the CDR3 DNA reads TGTGCCAGCAGCCCTAGACTAGCGGGAGAGGAGCAGTTCTTC. This codes for CASSPRLAGEEQFF.

This sequence joins TRBV18 and TRBJ1-1; D is unclear. Germline V CDR1 and CDR2: KGHSH, LQKENI. The CDR3 spans 15 residues. V lost 0 bases and J 5 bases, leaving 13 bases between the germline ends. The CDR3 coding sequence is TGTGCCAGCTCACCACCCTCAGTCAGAACTACTGAAGCTTTCTTT. This translates into CASSPPSVRTTEAFF.

CDR3 loop: CSVRPQETQYF. CDR3 DNA: TGCAGCGTTCGGCCTCAAGAGACCCAGTACTTC. The chain couples TRBV29-1 to TRBJ2-5; the D is unclear. Trimming stripped 5 bases from V and 2 bases from J, with 6 bases between. This CDR3 contains 11 residues. The germline gives CDR1 SQVTM, CDR2 ANQGSEA.

This clonotype has only a few counts. This chain uses TRBV12-5 with TRBJ1-6; D ambiguous. CDR1 and CDR2 (germline): LGHNT, FRNRAP. CDR3 length: 12 residues. The V end lost 5 bases, the J end lost 10 bases, and 9 bases lay between the germline ends. The CDR3 loop is CASGPNKSPLHF. For the CDR3, the DNA is TGTGCTAGTGGTCCAAACAAGTCACCCCTCCACTTT.

Many counts were recorded for this clonotype. The chain couples TRBV9 to TRBJ2-2; the match to TRBD2 covers 7 bases. The CDR3 totals 16 residues. V lost 0 bases to trimming and J lost 6 bases; unmatched junction nucleotides: 8. Germline CDR1 is SGDLS and CDR2 is YYNGEE. The CDR3: CASSVESGRFAGELFF. The CDR3 DNA sequence: TGTGCCAGCAGCGTAGAGTCCGGGAGGTTCGCCGGGGAGCTGTTTTTT.

This clonotype was counted at least ten times. The V call is TRBV9, the J call TRBJ1-6; 7 positions agree with TRBD1. Germline CDR1 reads SGDLS; CDR2 reads YYNGEE. This CDR3 contains 15 residues. V shed 2 bases and J 7 bases; nucleotides not matched to a gene: 6. The CDR3, as DNA: TGTGCCAGCAGCGTCTTGACAGGGAAGAATTCACCCCTCCACTTT. It is translated as CASSVLTGKNSPLHF.